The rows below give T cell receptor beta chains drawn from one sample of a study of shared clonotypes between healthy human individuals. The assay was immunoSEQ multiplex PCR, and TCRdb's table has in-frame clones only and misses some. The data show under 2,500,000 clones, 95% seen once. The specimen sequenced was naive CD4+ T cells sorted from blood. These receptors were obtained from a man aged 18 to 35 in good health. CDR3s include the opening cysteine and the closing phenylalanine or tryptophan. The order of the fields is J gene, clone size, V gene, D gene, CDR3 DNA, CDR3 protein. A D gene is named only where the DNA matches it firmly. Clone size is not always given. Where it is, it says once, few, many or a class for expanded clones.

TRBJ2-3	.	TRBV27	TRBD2	TGTGCCAGCAGCTCCCTTCCGGGACTAGCGGGGGGCACAGATACGCAGTATTTT	CASSSLPGLAGGTDTQYF
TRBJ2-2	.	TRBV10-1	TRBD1	TGCGCCAGCAGTGAGTGGACAGGGGACACCGGGGAGCTGTTTTTT	CASSEWTGDTGELFF
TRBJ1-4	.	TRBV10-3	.	TGTGCCATCAGTGAGTCCCCGGGAACTAATGAAAAACTGTTTTTT	CAISESPGTNEKLFF
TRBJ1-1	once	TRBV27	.	TGTGCCAGCAGTTTATCAGCGAACACTGAAGCTTTCTTT	CASSLSANTEAFF
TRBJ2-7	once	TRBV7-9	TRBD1	TGTGCCAGCAGCTCGCTGGGACAGGGAGGCGGCGAGCAGTACTTC	CASSSLGQGGGEQYF
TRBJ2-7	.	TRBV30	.	TGTGCCTGGAGTGTAGGGGGAGTGTGGTACGAGCAGTACTTC	CAWSVGGVWYEQYF
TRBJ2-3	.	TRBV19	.	TGTGCCAGTAGCAGGTTTTGGACAGATACGCAGTATTTT	CASSRFWTDTQYF
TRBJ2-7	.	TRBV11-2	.	TGTGCCAGCAGCAACAGAAGGACCGCAAACTCCCAGGACGAGCAGTACTTC	CASSNRRTANSQDEQYF
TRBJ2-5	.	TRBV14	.	TGTGCCAGCAGCCAAGCTCGGGTCTCAGAGACCCAGTACTTC	CASSQARVSETQYF
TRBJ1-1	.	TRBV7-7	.	TGTGCTAGCAGCCCTAGCCAGAACACTGAAGCTTTCTTT	CASSPSQNTEAFF
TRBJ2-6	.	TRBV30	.	TGTGCCTACACGAGGTCTGGGGCCAACGTCCTGACTTTC	CAYTRSGANVLTF